This paragraph covers one T cell receptor beta chain sequence. Its antigen remains unidentified. The investigators introduced synthetic TCR analog templates into each PCR as spikes. Data came from immunoSEQ multiplex PCR; TCRdb stores just in-frame clones and leaves some out. There are tens of thousands of clones in the sample; more than 75% occur only once, and approximately 3.7% lies in the top ten. The CDR3 sequence is 16 residues long. V shed 0 bases, J shed 0 bases, and the junction held 3 bases outside the gene matches. Germline-derived CDR1 and CDR2 are LNHNV and YYDKDF (reference sequence). The sample originates from a study of PD-L1 blockade in urothelial cancer. Study-wide background: Once treatment had started, blood was analyzed at 3 weeks (second dose) and again at 6 weeks.

Overall study results and limits: Where pretreatment blood TCR clonality fell below the median, better survival was predicted.

The receptor's source is a man in his forties or fifties with urothelial cancer. This sequence joins TRBV15 and TRBJ2-7; TRBD2 matches 9 bases. Sample: PBMCs, taken around atezolizumab (anti-PD-L1) treatment. The CDR3 sequence: CATSRDIAGASYEQYF. The CDR3 nucleotides read TGTGCCACCAGCAGAGATATAGCGGGAGCCTCCTACGAGCAGTACTTC. Together with reference TRBV15 and TRBJ2-7, the CDR3 gives the full variable domain: DAMVIQNPRYQVTQFGKPVTLSCSQTLNHNVMYWYQQKSSQAPKLLFHYYDKDFNNEADTPDNFQSRRPNTSFCFLDIRSPGLGDTAMYLCATSRDIAGASYEQYFGPGTRLTVT.